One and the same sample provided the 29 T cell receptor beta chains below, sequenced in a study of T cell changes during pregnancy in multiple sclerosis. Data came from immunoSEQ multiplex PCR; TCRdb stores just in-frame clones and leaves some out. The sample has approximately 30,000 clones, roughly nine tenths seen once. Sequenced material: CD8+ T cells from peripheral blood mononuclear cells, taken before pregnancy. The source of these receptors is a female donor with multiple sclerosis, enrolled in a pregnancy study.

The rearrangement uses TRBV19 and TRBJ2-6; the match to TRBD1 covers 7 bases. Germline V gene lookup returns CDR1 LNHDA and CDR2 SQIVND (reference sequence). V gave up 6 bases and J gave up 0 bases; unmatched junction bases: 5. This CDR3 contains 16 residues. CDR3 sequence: CASSGQAASGANVLTF. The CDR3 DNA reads TGTGCCAGTAGCGGACAGGCCGCCTCTGGGGCCAACGTCCTGACTTTC.

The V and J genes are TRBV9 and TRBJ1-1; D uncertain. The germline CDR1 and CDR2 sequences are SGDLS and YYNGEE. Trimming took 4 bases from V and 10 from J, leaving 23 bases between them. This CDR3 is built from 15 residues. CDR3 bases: TGTGCCAGCAGCTCCAAAGATGGCCTATGGGCAAGAGCTTTCTTT. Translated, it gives CASSSKDGLWARAFF.

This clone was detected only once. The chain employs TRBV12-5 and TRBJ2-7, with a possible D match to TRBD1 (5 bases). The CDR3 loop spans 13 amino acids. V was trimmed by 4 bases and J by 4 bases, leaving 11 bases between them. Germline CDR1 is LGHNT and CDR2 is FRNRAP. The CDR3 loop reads CASGSTDFYEQYF. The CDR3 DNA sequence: TGTGCTAGTGGTTCGACAGATTTTTACGAGCAGTACTTC.

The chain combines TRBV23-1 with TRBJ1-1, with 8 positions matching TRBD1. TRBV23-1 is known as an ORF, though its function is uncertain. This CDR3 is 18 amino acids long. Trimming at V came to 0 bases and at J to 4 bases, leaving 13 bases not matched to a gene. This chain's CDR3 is CASSQSDRVLVFITEAFF. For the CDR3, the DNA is TGCGCCAGCAGTCAATCGGACAGGGTATTAGTATTTATCACTGAAGCTTTCTTT.

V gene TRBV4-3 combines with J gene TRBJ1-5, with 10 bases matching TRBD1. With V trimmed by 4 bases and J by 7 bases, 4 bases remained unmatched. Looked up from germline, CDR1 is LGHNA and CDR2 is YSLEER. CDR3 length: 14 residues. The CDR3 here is CASSLGTGEQPQHF. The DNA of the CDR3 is TGCGCCAGCAGCCTTGGGACAGGGGAACAGCCCCAGCATTTT.

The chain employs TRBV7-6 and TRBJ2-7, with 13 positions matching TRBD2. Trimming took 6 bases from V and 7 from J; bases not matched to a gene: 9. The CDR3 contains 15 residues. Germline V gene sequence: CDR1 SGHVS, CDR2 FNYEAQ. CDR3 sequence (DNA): TGTGCCAGCAGTCGTGCTCTGGGACTAGCGGGGGAGCAGTACTTC. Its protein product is CASSRALGLAGEQYF.

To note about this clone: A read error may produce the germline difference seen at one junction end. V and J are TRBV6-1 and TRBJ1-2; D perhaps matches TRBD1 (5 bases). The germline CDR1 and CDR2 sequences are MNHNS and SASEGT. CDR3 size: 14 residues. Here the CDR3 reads CAISTLDSNYGYTF. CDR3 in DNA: TGTGCCATCAGTACCCTAGACAGCAACTATGGCTACACCTTC.

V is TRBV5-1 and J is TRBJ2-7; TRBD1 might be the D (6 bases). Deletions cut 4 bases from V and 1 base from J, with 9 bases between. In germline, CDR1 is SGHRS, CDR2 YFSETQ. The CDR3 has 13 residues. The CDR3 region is CASSLTGSYEQYF. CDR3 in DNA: TGCGCCAGCAGCCTCACAGGGTCCTACGAGCAGTACTTC.

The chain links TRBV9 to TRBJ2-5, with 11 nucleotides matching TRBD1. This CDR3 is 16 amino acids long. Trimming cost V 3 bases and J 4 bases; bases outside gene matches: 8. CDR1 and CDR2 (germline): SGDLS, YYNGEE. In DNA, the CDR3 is TGTGCCAGCAGCGCCACCGGGACAGGGGGGGGAGAGACCCAGTACTTC. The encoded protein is CASSATGTGGGETQYF.

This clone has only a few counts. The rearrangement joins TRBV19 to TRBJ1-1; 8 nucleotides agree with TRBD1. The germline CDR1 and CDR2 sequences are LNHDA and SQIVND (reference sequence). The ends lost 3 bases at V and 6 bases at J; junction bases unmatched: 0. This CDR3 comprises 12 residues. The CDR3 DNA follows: TGTGCCAGTAGTATGACAGGGGCTGAAGCTTTCTTT. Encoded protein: CASSMTGAEAFF.

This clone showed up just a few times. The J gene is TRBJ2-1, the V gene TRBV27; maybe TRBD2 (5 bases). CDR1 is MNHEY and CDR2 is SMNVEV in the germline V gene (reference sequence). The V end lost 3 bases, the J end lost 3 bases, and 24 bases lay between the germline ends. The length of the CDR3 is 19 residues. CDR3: CASSFAGSDIGSFYNEQFF. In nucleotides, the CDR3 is TGTGCCAGCAGTTTTGCGGGTTCCGACATAGGATCTTTCTACAATGAGCAGTTCTTC.

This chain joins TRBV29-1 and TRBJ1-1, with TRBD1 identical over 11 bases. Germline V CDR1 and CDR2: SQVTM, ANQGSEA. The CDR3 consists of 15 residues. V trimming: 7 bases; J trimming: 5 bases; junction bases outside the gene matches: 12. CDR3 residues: CSAPRTGGRGTEAFF. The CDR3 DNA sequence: TGCAGCGCACCACGGACAGGGGGCCGGGGAACTGAAGCTTTCTTT.

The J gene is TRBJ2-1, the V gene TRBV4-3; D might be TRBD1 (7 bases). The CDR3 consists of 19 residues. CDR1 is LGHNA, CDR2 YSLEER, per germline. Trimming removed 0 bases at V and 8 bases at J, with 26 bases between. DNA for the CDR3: TGCGCCAGCAGCCAAGATCCTGGGGGCCTTGGAGGGGGCGAGGATGAGCAGTTCTTC. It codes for CASSQDPGGLGGGEDEQFF.

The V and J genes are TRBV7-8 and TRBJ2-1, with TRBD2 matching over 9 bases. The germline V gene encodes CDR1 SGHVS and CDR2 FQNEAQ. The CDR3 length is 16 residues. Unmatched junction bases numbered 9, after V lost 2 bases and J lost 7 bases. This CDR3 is CASSLTAGGPHNEQFF. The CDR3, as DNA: TGTGCCAGCAGCTTAACGGCGGGAGGGCCTCATAATGAGCAGTTCTTC.

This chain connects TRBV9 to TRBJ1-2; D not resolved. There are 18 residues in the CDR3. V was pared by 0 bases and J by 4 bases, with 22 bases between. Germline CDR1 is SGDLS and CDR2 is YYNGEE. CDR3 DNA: TGTGCCAGCAGCGTAGCTCTAGTACCTGCAGACGTGGGCTATGGCTACACCTTC. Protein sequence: CASSVALVPADVGYGYTF.

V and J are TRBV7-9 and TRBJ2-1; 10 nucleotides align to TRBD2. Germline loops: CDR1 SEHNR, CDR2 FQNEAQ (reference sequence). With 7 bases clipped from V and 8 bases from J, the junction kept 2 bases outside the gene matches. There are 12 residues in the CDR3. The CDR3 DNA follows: TGTGCCAGCAAGGGACTAGCGCATGAGCAGTTCTTC. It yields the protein CASKGLAHEQFF.

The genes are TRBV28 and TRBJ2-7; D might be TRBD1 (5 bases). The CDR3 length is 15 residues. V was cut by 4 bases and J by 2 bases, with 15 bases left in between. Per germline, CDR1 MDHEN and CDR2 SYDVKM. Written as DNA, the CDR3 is TGTGCCAGCAGTTCCCTCCAGGGATCGGCCTACGAGCAGTACTTC. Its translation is CASSSLQGSAYEQYF.

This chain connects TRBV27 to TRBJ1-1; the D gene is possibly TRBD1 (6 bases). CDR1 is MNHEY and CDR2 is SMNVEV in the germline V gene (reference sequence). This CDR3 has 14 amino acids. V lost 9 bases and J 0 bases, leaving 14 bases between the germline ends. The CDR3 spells CASQDRTVNTEAFF. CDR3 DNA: TGTGCCAGTCAAGACAGGACCGTGAACACTGAAGCTTTCTTT.

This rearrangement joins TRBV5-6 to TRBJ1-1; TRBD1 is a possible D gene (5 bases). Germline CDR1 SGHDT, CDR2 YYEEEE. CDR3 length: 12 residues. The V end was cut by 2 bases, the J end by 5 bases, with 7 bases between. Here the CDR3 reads CASSFGGTEAFF. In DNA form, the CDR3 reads TGTGCCAGCAGCTTTGGGGGGACTGAAGCTTTCTTT.

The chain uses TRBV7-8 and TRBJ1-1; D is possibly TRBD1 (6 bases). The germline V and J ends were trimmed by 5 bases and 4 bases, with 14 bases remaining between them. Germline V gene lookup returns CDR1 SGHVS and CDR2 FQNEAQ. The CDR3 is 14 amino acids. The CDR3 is CASSPQGLGTEAFF. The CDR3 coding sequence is TGTGCCAGCAGCCCCCAGGGGTTGGGCACTGAAGCTTTCTTT.

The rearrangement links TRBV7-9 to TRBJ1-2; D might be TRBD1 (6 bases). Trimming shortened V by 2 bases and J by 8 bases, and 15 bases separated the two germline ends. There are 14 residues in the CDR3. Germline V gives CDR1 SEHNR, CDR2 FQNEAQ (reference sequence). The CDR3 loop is CASSLKVGGLGYTF. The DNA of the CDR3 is TGTGCCAGCAGCTTAAAAGTCGGGGGGCTAGGCTACACCTTC.

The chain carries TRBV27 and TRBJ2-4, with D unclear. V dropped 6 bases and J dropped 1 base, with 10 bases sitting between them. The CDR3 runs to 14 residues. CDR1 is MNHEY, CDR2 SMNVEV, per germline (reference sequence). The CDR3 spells CASRTFAAKNIQYF. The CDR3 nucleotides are TGTGCCAGCAGGACTTTTGCGGCCAAAAACATTCAGTACTTC.

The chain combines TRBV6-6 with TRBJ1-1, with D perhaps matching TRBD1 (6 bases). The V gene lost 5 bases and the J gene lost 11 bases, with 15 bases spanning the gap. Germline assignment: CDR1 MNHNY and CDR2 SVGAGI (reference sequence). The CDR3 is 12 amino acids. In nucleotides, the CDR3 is TGTGCCAGCAGTACTTGGACAGCTACGGCTTTCTTT. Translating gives CASSTWTATAFF.

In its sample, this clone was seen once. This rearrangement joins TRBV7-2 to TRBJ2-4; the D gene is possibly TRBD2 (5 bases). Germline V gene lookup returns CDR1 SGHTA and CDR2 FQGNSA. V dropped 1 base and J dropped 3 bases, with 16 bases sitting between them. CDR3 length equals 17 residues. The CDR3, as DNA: TGTGCCAGCAGCTTAGTAGGTAGCGACGCATACAAAAACATTCAGTACTTC. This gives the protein CASSLVGSDAYKNIQYF.

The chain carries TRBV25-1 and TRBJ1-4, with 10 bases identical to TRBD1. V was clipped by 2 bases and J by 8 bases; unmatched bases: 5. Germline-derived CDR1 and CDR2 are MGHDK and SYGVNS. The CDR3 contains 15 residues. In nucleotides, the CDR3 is TGTGCCAGCAGTGAAGGGACAGGGGAGACGGAAAAACTGTTTTTT. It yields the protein CASSEGTGETEKLFF.

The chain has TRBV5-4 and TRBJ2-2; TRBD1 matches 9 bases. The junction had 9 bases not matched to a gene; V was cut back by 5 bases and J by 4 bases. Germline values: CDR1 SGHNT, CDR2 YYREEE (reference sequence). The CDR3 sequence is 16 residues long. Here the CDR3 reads CASRGSGTGRTGELFF. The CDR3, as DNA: TGTGCCAGCAGGGGGTCCGGGACAGGGCGCACCGGGGAGCTGTTTTTT.

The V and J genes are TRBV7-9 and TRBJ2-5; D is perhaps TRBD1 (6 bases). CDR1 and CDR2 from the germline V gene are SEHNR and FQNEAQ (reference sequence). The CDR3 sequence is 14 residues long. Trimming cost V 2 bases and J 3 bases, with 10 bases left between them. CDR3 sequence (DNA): TGTGCCAGCAGCTTACAGGGGTTAGAAGAGACCCAGTACTTC. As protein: CASSLQGLEETQYF. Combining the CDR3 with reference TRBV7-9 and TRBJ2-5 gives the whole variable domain DTGVSQNPRHKITKRGQNVTFRCDPISEHNRLYWYRQTLGQGPEFLTYFQNEAQLEKSRLLSDRFSAERPKGSFSTLEIQRTEQGDSAMYLCASSLQGLEETQYFGPGTRLLVL.

CDR3 DNA sequence: TGTGCCAGCAGCACTGGGACAGTGATAGCGGGAGGACCCTACGAGCAGTACTTC. It translates to CASSTGTVIAGGPYEQYF. The J gene is TRBJ2-7, the V gene TRBV7-9, with 10 positions matching TRBD2. From germline, CDR1 is SEHNR and CDR2 FQNEAQ (reference sequence). This CDR3 region has 18 residues. V lost 5 bases, J lost 2 bases, and 15 bases stayed unmatched. Full variable domain (missing parts from reference TRBV7-9 and TRBJ2-7): DTGVSQNPRHKITKRGQNVTFRCDPISEHNRLYWYRQTLGQGPEFLTYFQNEAQLEKSRLLSDRFSAERPKGSFSTLEIQRTEQGDSAMYLCASSTGTVIAGGPYEQYFGPGTRLTVT.

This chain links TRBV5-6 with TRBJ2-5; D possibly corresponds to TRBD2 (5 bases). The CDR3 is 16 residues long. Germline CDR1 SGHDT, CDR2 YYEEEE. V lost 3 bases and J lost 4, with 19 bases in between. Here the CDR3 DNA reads TGTGCCAGCAGCTCCCCAAATGACCGGAGCGGAGAGACCCAGTACTTC. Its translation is CASSSPNDRSGETQYF.